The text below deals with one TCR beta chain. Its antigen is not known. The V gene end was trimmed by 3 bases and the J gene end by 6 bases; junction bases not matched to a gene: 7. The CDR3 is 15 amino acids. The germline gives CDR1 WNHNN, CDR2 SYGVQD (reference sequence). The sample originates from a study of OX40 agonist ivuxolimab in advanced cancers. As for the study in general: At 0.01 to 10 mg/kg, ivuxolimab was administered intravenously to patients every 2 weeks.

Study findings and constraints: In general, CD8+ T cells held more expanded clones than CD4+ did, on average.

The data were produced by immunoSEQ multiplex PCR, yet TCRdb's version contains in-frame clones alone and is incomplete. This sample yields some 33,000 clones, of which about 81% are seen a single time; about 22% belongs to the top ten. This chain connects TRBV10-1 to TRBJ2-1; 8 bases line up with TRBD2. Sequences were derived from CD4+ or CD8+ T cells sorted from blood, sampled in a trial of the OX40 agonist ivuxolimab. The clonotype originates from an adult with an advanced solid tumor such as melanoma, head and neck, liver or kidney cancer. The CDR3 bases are TGCGCCAGCAGTGACCCTACTAGCGGCGGCAATGAGCAGTTCTTC. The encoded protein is CASSDPTSGGNEQFF.